The 23 T cell receptor beta chains given below trace back to one sample, sequenced in a study of radiation and T cells in renal cell carcinoma (dated by TCRdb to about 2020). Libraries were constructed by the immunoSEQ multiplex PCR assay. TCRdb retrieved this table from immuneACCESS and kept in-frame rearrangements only. Not all clones are present; in checked studies, unresolved V genes account for under half, and no reason is known for the remainder. The sample profile shows around 80,000 clones; 82% of them were found once. The ten top clones hold about 6% of the sample. This specimen's time point label, per the study, means: blood 2 weeks post-SBRT. What the treatment or condition label conveys for this sample: 15 Gy SBRT to primary tumor, nephrectomy 4 weeks later. Specimen: blood, collected from a patient whose treatment included radiotherapy and nephrectomy. These receptor sequences come from a man between 60 and 75 years old with renal cell carcinoma.

For the CDR3, the DNA is TGTGCCAGCAGCCACGGCTACGAGCAGTACTTC. It is translated as CASSHGYEQYF. The chain is built from TRBV14 and TRBJ2-7, with no clear D. Germline V gene data show CDR1 as SGHDN and CDR2 as FVKESK. V gave up 3 bases and J gave up 3 bases, with 3 bases separating them. The CDR3 spans 11 residues.

The rearrangement links TRBV5-5 to TRBJ1-1; D possibly corresponds to TRBD1 (5 bases). Germline V gene data show CDR1 as SGHKS and CDR2 as YYEKEE (reference sequence). The V gene lost 0 bases and the J gene lost 7 bases, with 13 bases spanning the gap. This CDR3 spans 14 amino acids. CDR3 bases: TGTGCCAGCAGCTTGGGAGGGGTGGGTAGTGAAGCTTTCTTT. It specifies CASSLGGVGSEAFF. Complete variable domain (other parts from reference TRBV5-5 and TRBJ1-1): DAGVTQSPTHLIKTRGQQVTLRCSPISGHKSVSWYQQVLGQGPQFIFQYYEKEERGRGNFPDRFSARQFPNYSSELNVNALLLGDSALYLCASSLGGVGSEAFFGQGTRLTVV.

The V call is TRBV7-8, the J call TRBJ2-7; D perhaps matches TRBD2 (6 bases). The CDR3 sequence is 14 residues long. Germline CDR1 is SGHVS and CDR2 is FQNEAQ. V shed 0 bases and J shed 6 bases, with 12 bases lying between them. CDR3 DNA sequence: TGTGCCAGCAGCTTAGCGCGGGATAGCGGCGAGCAGTACTTC. Its protein is CASSLARDSGEQYF. The full variable domain, in which reference TRBV7-8 and TRBJ2-7 provide the parts outside the CDR3, is GAGVSQSPRYKVAKRGQDVALRCDPISGHVSLFWYQQALGQGPEFLTYFQNEAQLDKSGLPSDRFFAERPEGSVSTLKIQRTQQEDSAVYLCASSLARDSGEQYFGPGTRLTVT.

This chain joins TRBV2 and TRBJ2-7; D is ambiguous. Trimming stripped 8 bases from V and 7 bases from J, with 9 bases between. CDR1 SNHLY and CDR2 FYNNEI come from the germline V gene. This CDR3 is 10 amino acids long. The CDR3 here is CASWAKEQYF. CDR3 coding DNA: TGTGCCAGCTGGGCTAAAGAGCAGTACTTC.

V gene TRBV14 combines with J gene TRBJ1-1; possible D gene TRBD1, 6 bases. The CDR3 has 13 amino acids. V lost 1 base and J lost 10, with 13 bases in between. Germline CDR1 reads SGHDN; CDR2 reads FVKESK. The CDR3 bases are TGTGCCAGCAGCCAAGTTATGGAAGGGGGAGCTTTCTTT. Protein: CASSQVMEGGAFF.

The CDR3 nucleotides are TGTGCCAGCAGCAAAGTGTCCGGGACTTCCGACACCTACGAGCAGTACTTC. The encoded protein is CASSKVSGTSDTYEQYF. The rearrangement joins TRBV21-1 to TRBJ2-7; TRBD2, the table's D call, was not compared with the DNA. TRBV21-1 is noted as a pseudogene. The length of the CDR3 is 17 residues.

This clone was seen once. This chain connects TRBV5-6 to TRBJ2-1; a weak D match, TRBD2 (5 bases). Trimming removed 5 bases at V and 2 bases at J, with 11 bases between. Germline CDR1 and CDR2: SGHDT and YYEEEE. This CDR3 comprises 14 residues. The CDR3 DNA reads TGTGCCAGCAGTTTAGGAGGCCCCTACAATGAGCAGTTCTTC. Encoded protein: CASSLGGPYNEQFF.

The chain combines TRBV19 with TRBJ2-3; a weak D match, TRBD1 (5 bases). This CDR3 contains 15 residues. The V end was cut by 5 bases, the J end by 1 base, with 13 bases between. The germline V gene encodes CDR1 LNHDA and CDR2 SQIVND (reference sequence). CDR3 coding DNA: TGTGCCAGTAGTGACACAGGTAAACGCACAGATACGCAGTATTTT. Its translation is CASSDTGKRTDTQYF.

The chain combines TRBV7-2 with TRBJ2-3; possible D gene TRBD2, 6 bases. The V end lost 0 bases, the J end lost 6 bases, and 13 bases lay between the germline ends. The CDR3 has 15 residues. In germline, CDR1 is SGHTA, CDR2 FQGNSA. CDR3 region: CASSLASAGWDTQYF. CDR3 in DNA: TGTGCCAGCAGCTTAGCCTCAGCGGGCTGGGATACGCAGTATTTT.

The V gene is TRBV6-5, the J gene TRBJ2-5; no reliable D call. With the DNA end fitting TRBJ2-7 better, the J assignment may be wrong. The CDR3 extends over 16 amino acids. Germline V gene lookup returns CDR1 MNHEY and CDR2 SVGAGI. The CDR3 DNA sequence: TGTGCCAGCAGTTACTCGAGTAGGGTGGGATCCTACGAGCAGTACTTC. Translating gives CASSYSSRVGSYEQYF.

The gene calls are TRBV9 and TRBJ2-2, with 13 bases matching TRBD2. J lost 6 bases, V lost 4 bases, and 6 bases had no gene match. Germline CDR1 is SGDLS and CDR2 is YYNGEE. CDR3 size: 16 residues. This chain's CDR3 is CASSILAGGQAGELFF. Written as DNA, the CDR3 is TGTGCCAGCAGCATACTAGCGGGAGGGCAAGCCGGGGAGCTGTTTTTT.

CDR3 DNA sequence: TGCGCCAGCAGCTTGGTGGGCGGGAGCGGCACAGATACGCAGTATTTT. Protein product: CASSLVGGSGTDTQYF. The chain carries TRBV5-1 and TRBJ2-3; 7 bases are shared with TRBD2. This CDR3 has 16 amino acids. After removal of 0 bases from V and 1 base from J, the junction contained 5 bases not matched to a gene. Germline V gene data show CDR1 as SGHRS and CDR2 as YFSETQ.

This clone was seen only once. The chain couples TRBV9 to TRBJ2-3; no clear D. Germline-derived CDR1 and CDR2 are SGDLS and YYNGEE. This CDR3 is built from 14 residues. With 0 bases removed from V and 1 base from J, the gap between germline ends came to 6 bases. The CDR3 reads CASSVVSRTDTQYF. The CDR3 DNA is TGTGCCAGCAGCGTAGTCTCCCGCACAGATACGCAGTATTTT. Full variable domain (outside the CDR3, taken from reference TRBV9 and TRBJ2-3): DSGVTQTPKHLITATGQRVTLRCSPRSGDLSVYWYQQSLDQGLQFLIQYYNGEERAKGNILERFSAQQFPDLHSELNLSSLELGDSALYFCASSVVSRTDTQYFGPGTRLTVL.

The table lists this clone with a count of one. V is TRBV19 and J is TRBJ1-2; possibly TRBD1 for D (5 bases). The CDR3 contains 14 residues. Germline V gene lookup returns CDR1 LNHDA and CDR2 SQIVND (reference sequence). V was pared by 7 bases and J by 3 bases, with 15 bases between. CDR3 bases: TGTGCCAGTATTGGATTGGAGGGGTACTATGGCTACACCTTC. Amino acids: CASIGLEGYYGYTF.

This chain joins TRBV9 and TRBJ2-7; D possibly matches TRBD1 or TRBD2 (5 bases each). The CDR3 runs to 14 residues. The V end lost 4 bases, the J end lost 6 bases, and 17 bases lay between the germline ends. Germline CDR1 SGDLS, CDR2 YYNGEE. The DNA of the CDR3 is TGTGCCAGCAGCCAAACCGGGACGGCGACCGAGCAGTACTTC. Its translation is CASSQTGTATEQYF.

The chain employs TRBV2 and TRBJ2-5; D is unresolved. The CDR3 runs to 12 residues. Germline lookup yields CDR1 SNHLY and CDR2 FYNNEI. The ends were cut back, 8 bases at V and 5 bases at J, with 12 bases in the middle. CDR3 region: CASGPPRETQYF. DNA of the CDR3: TGTGCCAGCGGGCCTCCCCGGGAGACCCAGTACTTC.

This clone was observed a few times. The CDR3 DNA follows: TGTGCCAGCAGATCCACCCTGGGCACAGATACGCAGTATTTT. This translates into CASRSTLGTDTQYF. The chain recombines TRBV27 with TRBJ2-3, with no clear D. Germline CDR1 MNHEY, CDR2 SMNVEV (reference sequence). The V end was cut by 6 bases, the J end by 1 base, with 11 bases between. This CDR3 has 14 residues.

V gene TRBV7-6 combines with J gene TRBJ2-7, with 12 bases aligning to TRBD2. The CDR3 has 16 amino acids. Trimming at V came to 4 bases and at J to 1 base, leaving 5 bases not matched to a gene. Germline lookup yields CDR1 SGHVS and CDR2 FNYEAQ. The CDR3 loop is CASSSPGLAGSYEQYF. The DNA of the CDR3 is TGTGCCAGCAGCTCACCGGGACTAGCGGGTTCCTACGAGCAGTACTTC.

This chain links TRBV6-5 with TRBJ1-1; D call uncertain. There are 13 residues in the CDR3. The V and J ends lost 0 bases and 10 bases respectively, with 12 bases between them. Germline V lookup: CDR1 MNHEY, CDR2 SVGAGI. Here the CDR3 DNA reads TGTGCCAGCAGTTACTCTGCGGATGTGGGAGCTTTCTTT. Protein sequence: CASSYSADVGAFF.

The chain joins TRBV4-1 to TRBJ2-1, with TRBD1 matching 9 bases. The junction had 7 bases not matched to a gene; V was cut back by 0 bases and J by 13 bases. This CDR3 contains 14 residues. CDR1 and CDR2 from the germline V gene are MGHRA and YSYEKL. CDR3 nucleotides: TGCGCCAGCAGCCAAGAGGGGACAGGGAAGGCCCAGTTCTTC. Translated: CASSQEGTGKAQFF.

The chain joins TRBV28 to TRBJ1-3; TRBD1 aligns across 7 bases. The V segment lost 6 bases and the J segment 7 bases; nucleotides outside the gene matches: 6. This CDR3 contains 13 residues. The germline gives CDR1 MDHEN, CDR2 SYDVKM. CDR3 nucleotides: TGTGCCAGCAGCACGACAGGGAGGAACACCATATATTTT. As protein: CASSTTGRNTIYF. The full variable domain, rest sourced from reference TRBV28 and TRBJ1-3, is DVKVTQSSRYLVKRTGEKVFLECVQDMDHENMFWYRQDPGLGLRLIYFSYDVKMKEKGDIPEGYSVSREKKERFSLILESASTNQTSMYLCASSTTGRNTIYFGEGSWLTVV.

The J gene is TRBJ2-1, the V gene TRBV5-4; TRBD1 or TRBD2 may be the D gene (6 bases each). The CDR3 spans 15 residues. Germline-derived CDR1 and CDR2 are SGHNT and YYREEE (reference sequence). V lost 4 bases and J 6 bases, leaving 17 bases between the germline ends. The CDR3 is CASSIRRGLGNEQFF. DNA for the CDR3: TGTGCCAGCAGCATTAGGAGGGGGTTGGGCAATGAGCAGTTCTTC.

The table lists this clone with a few counts. This chain uses TRBV7-2 with TRBJ2-5, with a weak D call TRBD1 (5 bases). Trimming pared 4 bases from V and 3 bases from J, leaving 9 bases between. This CDR3 region has 13 residues. Looked up from germline, CDR1 is SGHTA and CDR2 is FQGNSA. CDR3 nucleotides: TGTGCCAGCAGCTCTGACAGAGAAGAGACCCAGTACTTC. Protein sequence: CASSSDREETQYF.